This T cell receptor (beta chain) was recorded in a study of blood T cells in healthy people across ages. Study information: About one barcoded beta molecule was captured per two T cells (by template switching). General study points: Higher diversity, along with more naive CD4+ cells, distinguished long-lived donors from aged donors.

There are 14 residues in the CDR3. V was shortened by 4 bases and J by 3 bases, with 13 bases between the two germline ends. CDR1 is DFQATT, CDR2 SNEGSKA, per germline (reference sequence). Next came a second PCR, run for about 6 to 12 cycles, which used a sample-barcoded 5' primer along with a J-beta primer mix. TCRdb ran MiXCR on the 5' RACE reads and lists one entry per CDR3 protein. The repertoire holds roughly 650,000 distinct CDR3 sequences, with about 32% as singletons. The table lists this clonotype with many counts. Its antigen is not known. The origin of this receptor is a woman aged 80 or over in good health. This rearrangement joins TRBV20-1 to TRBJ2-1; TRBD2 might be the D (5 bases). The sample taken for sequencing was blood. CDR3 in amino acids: CSAKSVGSYNEQFF. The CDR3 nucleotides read TGCAGTGCTAAGTCTGTGGGGAGCTACAATGAGCAGTTCTTC.